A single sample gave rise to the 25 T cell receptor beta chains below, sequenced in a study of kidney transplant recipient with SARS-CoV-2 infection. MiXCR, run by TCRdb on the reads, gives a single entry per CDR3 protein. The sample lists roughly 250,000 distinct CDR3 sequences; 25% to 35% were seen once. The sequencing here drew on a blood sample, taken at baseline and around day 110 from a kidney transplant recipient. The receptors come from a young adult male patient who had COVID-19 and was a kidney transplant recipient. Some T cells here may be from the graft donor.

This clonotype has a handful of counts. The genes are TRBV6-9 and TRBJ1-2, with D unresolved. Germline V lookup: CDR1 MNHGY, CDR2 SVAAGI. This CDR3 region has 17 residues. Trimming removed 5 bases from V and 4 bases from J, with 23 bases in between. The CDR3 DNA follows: TGTGCCAGCAGTCCCGGAATGCCTTACGGAAAGACCTATGGCTACACCTTC. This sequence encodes CASSPGMPYGKTYGYTF.

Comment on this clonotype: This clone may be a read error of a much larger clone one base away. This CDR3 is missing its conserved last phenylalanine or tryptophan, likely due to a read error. CDR3 loop: CASSLTGAGGEAFL. Here the CDR3 DNA reads TGTGCCAGCAGCTTGACAGGGGCGGGTGGTGAAGCTTTCCTT. This sequence joins TRBV7-9 and TRBJ1-1; 8 nucleotides line up with TRBD1. Germline trimming cut 3 bases from V and 7 bases from J; bases unmatched to any gene: 7. The CDR3 consists of 14 residues. Germline CDR1 is SEHNR and CDR2 is FQNEAQ (reference sequence).

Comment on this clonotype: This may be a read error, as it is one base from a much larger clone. CDR3 nucleotide sequence: TGCAGAGCTATAGCTCAGCTGTTTCGAAAGACCTATGGCTACACCTTC. It specifies CRAIAQLFRKTYGYTF. The rearrangement links TRBV20-1 to TRBJ1-2; D remains unclear. This CDR3 comprises 16 residues. The V gene's germline CDR1 is DFQATT and CDR2 SNEGSKA (reference sequence).

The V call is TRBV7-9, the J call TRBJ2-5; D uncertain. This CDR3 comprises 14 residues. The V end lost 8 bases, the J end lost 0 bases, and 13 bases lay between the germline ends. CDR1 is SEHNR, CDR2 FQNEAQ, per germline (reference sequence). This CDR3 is CASGLLVHQETQYF. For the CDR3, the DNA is TGTGCCAGCGGCCTCCTAGTTCACCAAGAGACCCAGTACTTC.

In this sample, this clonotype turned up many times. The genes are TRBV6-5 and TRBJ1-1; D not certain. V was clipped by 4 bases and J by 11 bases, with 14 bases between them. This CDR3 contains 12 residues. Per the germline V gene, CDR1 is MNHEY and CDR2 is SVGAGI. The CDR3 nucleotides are TGTGCCAGCAGTTCCGAAAGCAATATGGCTTTCTTT. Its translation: CASSSESNMAFF.

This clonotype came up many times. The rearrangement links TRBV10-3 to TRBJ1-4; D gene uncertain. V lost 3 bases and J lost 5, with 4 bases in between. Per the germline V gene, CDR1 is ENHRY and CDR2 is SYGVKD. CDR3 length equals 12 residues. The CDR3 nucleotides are TGTGCCATCAGTGACAGAAATGAAAAACTGTTTTTT. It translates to CAISDRNEKLFF.

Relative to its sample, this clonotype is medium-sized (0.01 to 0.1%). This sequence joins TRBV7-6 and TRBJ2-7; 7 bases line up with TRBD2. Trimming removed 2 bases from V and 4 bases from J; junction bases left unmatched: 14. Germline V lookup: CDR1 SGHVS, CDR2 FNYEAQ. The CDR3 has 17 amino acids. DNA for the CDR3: TGTGCCAGCAGCTTATCCCGGGGCGGGAGTGCTCCGTACGAGCAGTACTTC. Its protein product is CASSLSRGGSAPYEQYF.

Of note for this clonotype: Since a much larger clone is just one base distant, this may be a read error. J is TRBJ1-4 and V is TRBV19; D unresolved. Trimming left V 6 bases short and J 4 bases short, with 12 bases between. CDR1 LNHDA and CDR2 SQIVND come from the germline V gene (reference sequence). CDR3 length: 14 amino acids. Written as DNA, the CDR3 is TGTGCCAGTAGAGAACTCGGTTTTAATGAAAAACTGTTTTTT. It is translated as CASRELGFNEKLFF.

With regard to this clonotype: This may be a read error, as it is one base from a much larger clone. CDR3 coding DNA: TGTGCCAGCAGCCCACAGAACACAGATACGCGGTATTTT. This encodes CASSPQNTDTRYF. The J gene is TRBJ2-3, the V gene TRBV7-3; D is uncertain. The CDR3 sequence is 13 residues long. The germline gives CDR1 SGHTA, CDR2 FQGTGA.

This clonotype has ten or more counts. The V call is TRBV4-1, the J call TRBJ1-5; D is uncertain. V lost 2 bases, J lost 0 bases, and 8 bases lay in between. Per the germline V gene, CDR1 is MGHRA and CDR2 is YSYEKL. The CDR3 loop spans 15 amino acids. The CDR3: CASSQFGSSNQPQHF. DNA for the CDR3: TGCGCCAGCAGCCAATTTGGCAGTAGCAATCAGCCCCAGCATTTT.

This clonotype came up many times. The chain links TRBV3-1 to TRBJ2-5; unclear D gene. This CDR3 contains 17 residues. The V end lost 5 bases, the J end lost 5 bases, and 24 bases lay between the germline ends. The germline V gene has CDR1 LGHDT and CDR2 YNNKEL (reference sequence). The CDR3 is CASSKSAPISFSETQYF. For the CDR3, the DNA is TGTGCCAGCAGCAAGTCAGCTCCCATTTCTTTCTCTGAGACCCAGTACTTC.

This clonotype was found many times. As DNA, the CDR3 is TGTGCCAGCAGCCACTGGTCCGATCTCGGAAAGACCTATGGCTACACCTTC. This sequence encodes CASSHWSDLGKTYGYTF. The chain is built from TRBV11-3 and TRBJ1-2; D unresolved. Germline V CDR1 and CDR2: SGHNT, YENEEA. Trimming removed 5 bases at V and 4 bases at J, with 23 bases between. This CDR3 has 17 amino acids.

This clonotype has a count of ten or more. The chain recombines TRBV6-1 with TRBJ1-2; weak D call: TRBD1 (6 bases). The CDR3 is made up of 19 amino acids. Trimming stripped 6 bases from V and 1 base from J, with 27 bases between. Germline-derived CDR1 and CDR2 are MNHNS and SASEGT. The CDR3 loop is CASRTHRTAPTFFNYGYTF. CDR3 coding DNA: TGTGCCAGCAGAACCCATCGGACAGCACCAACCTTCTTTAACTATGGCTACACCTTC.

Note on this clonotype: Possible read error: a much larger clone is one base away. CDR3 sequence (DNA): TGTGCCAGCAGCCCCGGGACAACGAGCTTTAACACTGAAGCTTTCTTT. Translating it yields CASSPGTTSFNTEAFF. The chain recombines TRBV9 with TRBJ1-1; D perhaps matches TRBD1 (6 bases). This CDR3 region has 16 residues. Trimming cost V 4 bases and J 2 bases, with 18 bases left between them. CDR1 is SGDLS and CDR2 is YYNGEE in the germline V gene.

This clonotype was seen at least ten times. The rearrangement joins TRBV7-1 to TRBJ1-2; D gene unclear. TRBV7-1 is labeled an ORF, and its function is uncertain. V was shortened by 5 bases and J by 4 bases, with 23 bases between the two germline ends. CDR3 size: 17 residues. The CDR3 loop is CASSGRCHEGKTYGYTF. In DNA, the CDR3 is TGTGCCAGCAGCGGGAGGTGTCACGAGGGAAAGACCTATGGCTACACCTTC.

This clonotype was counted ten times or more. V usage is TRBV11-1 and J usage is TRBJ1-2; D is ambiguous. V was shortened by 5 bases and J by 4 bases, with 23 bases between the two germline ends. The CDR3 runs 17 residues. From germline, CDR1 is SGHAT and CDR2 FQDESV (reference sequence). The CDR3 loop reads CASSIRVKAGKTYGYTF. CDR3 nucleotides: TGTGCCAGCAGCATAAGGGTTAAGGCTGGAAAGACCTATGGCTACACCTTC.

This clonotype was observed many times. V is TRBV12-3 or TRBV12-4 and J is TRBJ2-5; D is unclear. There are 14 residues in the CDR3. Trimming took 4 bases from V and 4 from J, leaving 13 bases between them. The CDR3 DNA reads TGTGCCAGCAGTTACCAGGAGCGACGAGAGACCCAGTACTTC. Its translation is CASSYQERRETQYF.

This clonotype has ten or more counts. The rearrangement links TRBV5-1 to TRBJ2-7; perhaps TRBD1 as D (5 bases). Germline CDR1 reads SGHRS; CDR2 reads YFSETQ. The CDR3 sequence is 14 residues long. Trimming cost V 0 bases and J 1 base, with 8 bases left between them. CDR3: CASSLVTGSYEQYF. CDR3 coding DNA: TGCGCCAGCAGCTTGGTCACAGGTTCCTACGAGCAGTACTTC.

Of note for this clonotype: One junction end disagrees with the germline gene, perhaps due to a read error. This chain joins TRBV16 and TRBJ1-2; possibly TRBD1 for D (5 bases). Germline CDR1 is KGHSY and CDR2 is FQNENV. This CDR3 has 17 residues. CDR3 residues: CASSGAMVVRKTYGCTF. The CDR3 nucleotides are TGTGCCAGCAGCGGGGCAATGGTCGTTAGAAAGACCTATGGCTGCACCTTC.

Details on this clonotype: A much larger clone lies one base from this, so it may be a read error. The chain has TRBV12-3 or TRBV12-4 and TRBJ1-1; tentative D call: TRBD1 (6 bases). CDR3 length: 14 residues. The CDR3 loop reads CAGSSQGSATEAFF. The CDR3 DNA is TGTGCCGGCAGTTCACAGGGTTCGGCCACTGAAGCTTTCTTT.

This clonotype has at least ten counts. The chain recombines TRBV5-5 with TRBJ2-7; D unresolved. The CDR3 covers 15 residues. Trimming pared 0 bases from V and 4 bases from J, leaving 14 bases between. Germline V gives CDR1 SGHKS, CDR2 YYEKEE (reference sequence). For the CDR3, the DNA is TGTGCCAGCAGCTTGGAACCCTACCCGATGTACGAGCAGTACTTC. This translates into CASSLEPYPMYEQYF.

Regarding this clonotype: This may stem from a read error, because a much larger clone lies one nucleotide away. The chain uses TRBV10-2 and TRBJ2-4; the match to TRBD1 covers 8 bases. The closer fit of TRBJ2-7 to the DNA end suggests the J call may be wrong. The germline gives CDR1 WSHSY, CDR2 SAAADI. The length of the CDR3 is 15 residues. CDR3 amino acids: CASSEPRDRPTEQYF. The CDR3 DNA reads TGCGCCAGCAGTGAGCCGCGGGACAGGCCTACCGAGCAGTACTTC.

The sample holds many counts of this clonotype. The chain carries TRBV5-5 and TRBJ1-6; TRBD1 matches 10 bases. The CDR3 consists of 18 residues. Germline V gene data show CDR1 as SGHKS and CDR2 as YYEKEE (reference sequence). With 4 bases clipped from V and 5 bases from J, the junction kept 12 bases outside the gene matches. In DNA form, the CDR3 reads TGTGCCAGCAGCAGGAGGACAGGGGGAATTGTGGATAATTCACCCCTCCACTTT. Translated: CASSRRTGGIVDNSPLHF.

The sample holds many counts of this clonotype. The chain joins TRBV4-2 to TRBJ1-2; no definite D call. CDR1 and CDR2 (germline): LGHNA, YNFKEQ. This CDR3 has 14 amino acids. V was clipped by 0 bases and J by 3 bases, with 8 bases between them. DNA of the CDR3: TGTGCCAGCAGCCAAGAGGCATCGGACTATGGCTACACCTTC. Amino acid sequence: CASSQEASDYGYTF.

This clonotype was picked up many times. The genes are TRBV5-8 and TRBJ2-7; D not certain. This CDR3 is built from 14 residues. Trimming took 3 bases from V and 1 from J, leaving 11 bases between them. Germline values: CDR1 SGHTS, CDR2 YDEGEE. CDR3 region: CASSYGWVSYEQYF. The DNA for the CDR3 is TGTGCCAGCAGCTACGGATGGGTATCCTACGAGCAGTACTTC.